The rows below give T cell receptor beta chains drawn from one sample of a study of blood T cell repertoires in COVID-19. The data were produced by immunoSEQ multiplex PCR, yet TCRdb's version contains in-frame clones alone and is incomplete. The table lists roughly 150,000 clones, around 90% of them singletons. The source material was peripheral blood. These receptors were taken from a woman of 80 years or more with COVID-19, enrolled during active disease. Each CDR3 is given with its conserved first and last residue. D genes are given only for firm matches. Size tells how often a clone was seen (once, few, many) or the class of an expanded clone, and some rows leave it out.

D gene | clone size | J gene | V gene | CDR3 DNA | CDR3 protein
TRBD1 | - | TRBJ1-1 | TRBV7-9 | TGTGCCAGCAGCTTAGCGGGACAGCACACTGAAGCTTTCTTT | CASSLAGQHTEAFF
- | - | TRBJ2-3 | TRBV7-3 | TGTGCCAGCGGCTCGGGAGGCACAGATACGCAGTATTTT | CASGSGGTDTQYF
- | once | TRBJ1-5 | TRBV24-1 | TGTGCCACCAGTGATTTCACCGGTCAGCCCCAGCATTTT | CATSDFTGQPQHF
- | - | TRBJ1-1 | TRBV25-1 | TGTGCCAGCAGTGAATATGGCTCTGAAGCTTTCTTT | CASSEYGSEAFF
TRBD1 | once | TRBJ1-2 | TRBV5-6 | TGTGCCAGCAGCCTAGGGACAGTATACACCTTC | CASSLGTVYTF
- | - | TRBJ1-1 | TRBV5-6 | TGTGCCAGCAGCTTTATTCGGACGGAGGTCACTGAAGCTTTCTTT | CASSFIRTEVTEAFF
- | few | TRBJ1-1 | TRBV3-1/TRBV3-2 | TGTGCCAGCAGCCAAGTAGCAGGGGAGGAAGCTTTCTTT | CASSQVAGEEAFF
- | - | TRBJ1-2 | TRBV9 | TGTGCCAGCAGCGTAGGAGACAGGAACTATGGCTACACCTTC | CASSVGDRNYGYTF
- | once | TRBJ1-1 | TRBV4-1 | TGCGCCAGCAGCCAAGGGAGGGAGAACACTGAAGCTTTCTTT | CASSQGRENTEAFF
- | - | TRBJ2-5 | TRBV7-9 | TGTGCCAGCAGCGGGTCCCCTGGAGGGCCCGGGACCCAGTACTTC | CASSGSPGGPGTQYF
TRBD1 | - | TRBJ2-2 | TRBV15 | TGTGCCACCAGCTCACAACTCGGGGGACAGGGATCAACCGGGGAGCTGTTTTTT | CATSSQLGGQGSTGELFF
TRBD2 | - | TRBJ2-3 | TRBV18 | TGTGCCAGCTCACGTTTAGCGGGAGCTGGCACAGATACGCAGTATTTT | CASSRLAGAGTDTQYF